The clone carrying this T cell receptor beta chain was detected only a few times. What it binds is unknown. This entry comes from a study of beta chain features in type 1 diabetes. Looking at the study overall: Patients did not differ from healthy donors in age, gender or cell yield. Cells sorted and examined across all samples totaled roughly 100,000,000. Study-wide points: Shortening of TCRB CDR3s, moderate but significant, appeared in all four CD4+ subsets of Type 1 diabetes patients.

Sequencing targeted expressed TCRB transcripts, as all isolated RNA had been reverse transcribed. TCRdb keeps only in-frame clones here, not all; method: immunoSEQ multiplex PCR. The sample lists 500,000 to 700,000 clones, around a sixth occurring once. Each population that was sorted was more than 95% pure. Germline-derived CDR1 and CDR2 are SQVTM and ANQGSEA. Losses at the gene ends were 1 base for V and 9 bases for J; bases not matched to a gene: 6. The CDR3 has 14 amino acids. This receptor was identified in a man aged 18 to 30 in good health. The sequenced material came from naive CD4+ T cells from blood. The chain employs TRBV29-1 and TRBJ2-1, with 10 positions matching TRBD2. CDR3 coding DNA: TGCAGCGTTGAAGCAGCGGGAGGGCCTCCTGAGCAGTTCTTC. This translates into CSVEAAGGPPEQFF.